Listed below are T cell receptor beta chains from one sample, sequenced in a study of Ad26.COV2.S vaccination and SARS-CoV-2 variants. TCRdb's table, derived via immunoSEQ multiplex PCR, lists solely in-frame clones and lacks some. The sample lists about 350,000 clones; around 92% were seen once. Here the sequenced sample was peripheral blood, taken after recovery from COVID-19. The receptors originated from a human donor who had recovered from COVID-19. Both conserved end residues are part of each CDR3. Fields, in order: J gene, D gene, clone size, V gene, CDR3 protein, CDR3 DNA. D genes are given only for firm matches. Clone sizes are given selectively: once, few, many, or a class where the clone is expanded.

>TRBJ1-6|TRBD1|once|TRBV19
CASSLSTGGFSSPLHF
TGTGCCAGTAGTTTATCCACAGGGGGTTTTAGCTCACCCCTCCACTTT
>TRBJ1-1|NA|NA|TRBV19
CASSIVAYGGAGAEAFF
TGTGCCAGTAGTATAGTGGCCTATGGGGGCGCCGGGGCTGAAGCTTTCTTT
>TRBJ2-7|TRBD1|once|TRBV6-2/TRBV6-3
CASSYEQGVYEQYF
TGTGCCAGCAGTTATGAACAGGGGGTGTACGAGCAGTACTTC
>TRBJ1-1|NA|NA|TRBV25-1
CASSEYRGNGVAEAFF
TGTGCCAGCAGTGAATATCGGGGCAATGGAGTCGCTGAAGCTTTCTTT
>TRBJ1-5|NA|NA|TRBV27
CASSFGTPRGNQPQHF
TGTGCCAGCAGTTTCGGGACTCCCAGGGGCAATCAGCCCCAGCATTTT
>TRBJ1-2|NA|NA|TRBV3-1/TRBV3-2
CASSQGPANNYGYTF
TGTGCCAGCAGCCAAGGGCCAGCTAATAACTATGGCTACACCTTC
>TRBJ1-2|NA|NA|TRBV6-1
CASSERFRAYGYTF
TGTGCCAGCAGTGAACGGTTCAGGGCCTATGGCTACACCTTC
>TRBJ2-3|NA|NA|TRBV7-2
CASSLYVSRTDTQYF
TGTGCCAGCAGCTTATACGTCTCCCGCACAGATACGCAGTATTTT
>TRBJ1-6|TRBD1|NA|TRBV6-5
CASSDRVDSPLHF
TGTGCCAGCAGCGACAGGGTTGATTCACCCCTCCACTTT
>TRBJ2-1|NA|NA|TRBV27
CASSYFNEQFF
TGTGCCAGCAGTTATTTTAATGAGCAGTTCTTC
>TRBJ1-4|TRBD1|NA|TRBV29-1
CSVPGQGAEKLFF
TGCAGCGTTCCTGGACAGGGGGCTGAAAAACTGTTTTTT
>TRBJ1-3|NA|NA|TRBV11-2
CASSLALPGHYSGNTIYF
TGTGCCAGCAGCTTAGCCCTACCGGGACATTACTCTGGAAACACCATATATTTT
>TRBJ1-2|TRBD1|NA|TRBV7-2
CASSLMTGGISYTF
TGTGCCAGCAGCCTCATGACAGGGGGCATTAGCTACACCTTC
>TRBJ1-2|NA|NA|TRBV7-9
CASSSPQDIGGGYTF
TGTGCCAGCAGCTCCCCCCAAGACATCGGGGGTGGCTACACCTTC
>TRBJ1-2|NA|NA|TRBV4-1
CASSQTSGLNYGYTF
TGCGCCAGCAGCCAGACCTCTGGCCTTAACTATGGCTACACCTTC
>TRBJ1-2|NA|NA|TRBV4-1
CASSQELPAPYGYTF
TGCGCCAGCAGCCAAGAACTTCCCGCCCCTTATGGCTACACCTTC
>TRBJ2-1|TRBD2|NA|TRBV5-8
CASAPVRGVRYNEQFF
TGTGCCAGCGCTCCCGTGCGGGGGGTGCGATACAATGAGCAGTTCTTC
>TRBJ1-5|NA|once|TRBV21-1
CASKRGQGEANQPQHF
TGTGCCAGCAAACGCGGGCAGGGTGAAGCCAATCAGCCCCAGCATTTT
>TRBJ1-5|NA|NA|TRBV6-4
CASSDSVVLRYQPQHF
TGTGCCAGCAGTGACTCTGTAGTCCTGAGATATCAGCCCCAGCATTTT
>TRBJ1-1|TRBD1|NA|TRBV9
CASSLGTGAPNTEAFF
TGTGCCAGCAGCCTCGGGACAGGTGCCCCGAACACTGAAGCTTTCTTT
>TRBJ1-2|NA|NA|TRBV2
CASSEQARLNYGYTF
TGTGCCAGCAGTGAACAAGCACGGTTAAACTATGGCTACACCTTC
>TRBJ1-3|NA|NA|TRBV6-5
CASRPRSSSGNTIYF
TGTGCCAGCAGGCCCAGATCCTCCTCTGGAAACACCATATATTTT
>TRBJ1-1|NA|NA|TRBV19
CASSIPGFAEAFF
TGTGCCAGTAGTATTCCGGGGTTCGCTGAAGCTTTCTTT
>TRBJ1-1|NA|NA|TRBV15
CATSVTGNTEAFF
TGTGCCACCAGTGTAACGGGTAACACTGAAGCTTTCTTT
>TRBJ2-5|TRBD2|NA|TRBV5-1
CASSLRSGGAVETQYF
TGCGCCAGCAGCTTGAGGAGCGGGGGGGCCGTTGAGACCCAGTACTTC
>TRBJ1-2|NA|NA|TRBV6-1
CASSETPNYGYTF
TGTGCCAGCAGTGAGACACCCAACTATGGCTACACCTTC
>TRBJ2-7|NA|NA|TRBV14
CASSPRDFGSYEQYF
TGTGCCAGCAGCCCCCGGGACTTCGGGTCCTACGAGCAGTACTTC
>TRBJ2-6|NA|NA|TRBV29-1
CSVPRTSGANVLTF
TGCAGCGTTCCCAGGACCTCTGGGGCCAACGTCCTGACTTTC
>TRBJ1-1|TRBD1|NA|TRBV5-1
CASSSTPTGSGTEAFF
TGCGCCAGCAGCTCAACCCCGACAGGGTCAGGGACTGAAGCTTTCTTT
>TRBJ1-5|NA|NA|TRBV3-1/TRBV3-2
CASSQDLPGSNQPQHF
TGTGCCAGCAGCCAAGATCTCCCAGGGAGCAATCAGCCCCAGCATTTT
>TRBJ1-5|NA|NA|TRBV2
CASSGTAYQPQHF
TGTGCCAGCAGTGGGACCGCCTATCAGCCCCAGCATTTT
>TRBJ1-2|NA|NA|TRBV19
CASSISWGQNYGYTF
TGTGCCAGTAGTATTTCCTGGGGCCAGAACTATGGCTACACCTTC
>TRBJ1-2|NA|NA|TRBV4-3
CASSHLDRPVGYTF
TGCGCCAGCAGCCACCTAGACAGGCCAGTAGGCTACACCTTC
>TRBJ1-3|NA|NA|TRBV6-5
CASIGNSGNTIYF
TGTGCCAGCATTGGGAACTCTGGAAACACCATATATTTT
>TRBJ1-5|NA|NA|TRBV5-6
CASSLGDTARSQHF
TGTGCCAGCAGCTTGGGGGACACTGCCAGGTCCCAGCATTTT
>TRBJ2-7|NA|NA|TRBV9
CASSGGAAYEQYF
TGTGCCAGCAGCGGGGGGGCAGCCTACGAGCAGTACTTC
>TRBJ1-1|NA|NA|TRBV5-4
CASSSSSAMNTEAFF
TGTGCCAGCAGCTCCAGCAGTGCCATGAACACTGAAGCTTTCTTT
>TRBJ1-1|NA|NA|TRBV5-1
CASSIEDRTEAFF
TGCGCCAGCAGCATAGAGGACAGAACTGAAGCTTTCTTT
>TRBJ2-5|TRBD2|NA|TRBV15
CATSREITNAYGGALETQYF
TGTGCCACCAGCAGAGAAATCACTAACGCTTACGGGGGGGCTCTAGAGACCCAGTACTTC
>TRBJ1-2|NA|NA|TRBV18
CASSPEEGTGYTF
TGTGCCAGCTCACCGGAAGAGGGCACGGGCTACACCTTC
>TRBJ1-5|TRBD1|NA|TRBV6-8
CASRRDRGWCNQPQHF
TGTGCCAGCAGAAGGGACAGGGGTTGGTGCAATCAGCCCCAGCATTTT